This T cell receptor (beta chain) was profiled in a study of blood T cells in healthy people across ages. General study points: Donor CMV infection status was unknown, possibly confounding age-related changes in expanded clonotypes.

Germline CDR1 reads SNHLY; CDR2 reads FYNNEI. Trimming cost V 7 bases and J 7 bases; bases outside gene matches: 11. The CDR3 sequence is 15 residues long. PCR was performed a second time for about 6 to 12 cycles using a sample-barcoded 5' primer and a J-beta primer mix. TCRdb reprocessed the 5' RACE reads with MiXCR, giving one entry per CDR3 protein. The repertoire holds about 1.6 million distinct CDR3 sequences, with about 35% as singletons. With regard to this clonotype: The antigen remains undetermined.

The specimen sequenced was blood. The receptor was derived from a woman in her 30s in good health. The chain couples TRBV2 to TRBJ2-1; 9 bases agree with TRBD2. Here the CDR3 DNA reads TGTGCCAGCAACCTTGCGGGAGGGATGGGAAATGAGCAGTTCTTC. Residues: CASNLAGGMGNEQFF.